This record concerns one T cell receptor (beta chain) sequence. Its antigen remains unidentified. Base qualities are not at hand, and no much larger clone is one base apart. The sample carries other DNA sequences with the same CDR3. These data belong to a study of shared clonotypes between healthy human individuals (dated by TCRdb to 2018 to 2020). With respect to the entire study: Three men and two women, aged 18 to 49 years, made up the cohort. For each donor, three plates each were used for CD4 naive and CD4 memory, two plates were used for CD8 naive, and one plate was used for CD8 memory. Different laboratories and diverse techniques were used to prepare libraries and sequence TCR repertoires, to increase sequencing depth and limit assay-specific biases. Blood TCR repertoires of a handful of healthy adults were deeply sequenced to estimate repertoire size and the extent of clonotype sharing between individuals. Per donor, leukapheresis produced somewhere between about 0.8 and 9 billion PBMCs.

Using the deep immunoSEQ assay, TCR CDR3 regions were amplified from genomic DNA by multiplex PCR. For each cell subset, the extracted genomic DNA was distributed evenly across all wells of several immunoSEQ 96-well plates, and each plate served as one replicate. For sorted subsets, roughly 200 ng of genomic DNA, equivalent to 25,000 to 35,000 T cell genomes, went into each replicate PCR. Purified libraries were measured with a Qubit 3.0 fluorometer, size-checked on a Bioanalyzer 2100, and measured again with the KAPA Library Quantification kit. Every immunoSEQ 96-well plate was sequenced on a dedicated single-read 150-cycle Illumina NextSeq 550 flow cell. The paper's processing steps were these. Because only junctional sequences without quality scores were contained in the immunoSEQ output, filtering matching that applied to full-length reads could not be performed. To assign V/J genes and CDR3, sequences were annotated against IMGT germline references using PyIR, a Python wrapper for IgBLAST v1.9. Any read was removed if the V/J assignment was weak (E-value above 1e-6), the CDR3 was missing, or the read contained stop codons, out-of-frame junctions, or ambiguous translated residues. V3J clonotypes were defined by identical inferred V gene, J gene, and CDR3 amino acid sequence. Percentage overlap between repertoires was computed as shared unique clonotypes divided by the size of the smaller repertoire. Richness of each repertoire was evaluated using RTK rarefaction, the Chao1 estimator, and Recon v2.1 estimates of unobserved clonotypes. Generation probabilities for all TCRbeta clonotypes obtained by the gDNA method from several donors were computed using OLGA. TCRdb stores this immuneACCESS table with in-frame sequences only. Part of the clones is absent; in the studies checked, under half of the shortfall reflects unresolved V genes, and no reason is known for the rest. V and J calls and clone size are those listed in that table; D and trimming were worked out from the DNA. This sample comprises roughly 660,000 clones, less than 95% of them detected only once. Approximately 35% of the sample lies in the top ten.

What the work shows at the level of the full study, not this receptor alone: Clonotypes shared by all four sorted-subset donors showed higher generation probabilities than non-shared clonotypes. Roughly 5% of naive CD4, around 3.6% of naive CD8, approximately 2.2% of memory CD4, and over 0.35% of memory CD8 clonotypes were shared across a few donors. Naive subsets generally had larger estimated clonotype richness than memory subsets did. Pairwise subsampling indicated that sequencing depth was expected to affect the degree of clonotype sharing among donors. Incomplete sequencing was indicated by rarefaction of sorted-subset datasets, despite the large sequencing depth. Sampling was limited to blood, and TCR repertoires in tissue likely differ from TCR repertoires in blood. The small number of donors limited the genetic and exposure-history diversity represented.

Donors were healthy HIV-negative adults with no recently reported acute infections or vaccinations. Only Caucasian adults living in Nashville, Tennessee, USA were represented among the donors. The CD8 memory samples were a combination of magnetically selected CD45RO+ cells and CCR7-negative CD45RA+ effector memory (TemRA) cells. After blood collection by leukapheresis, PBMCs were isolated using Ficoll-Histopaque density gradient centrifugation and then cryopreserved in the vapor phase of liquid nitrogen. Analytical flow cytometry was used to check the purity and quantity of each magnetically sorted T cell population. Genomic DNA was isolated from every sorted fraction and measured by UV absorbance on a Nanodrop 2000c. From the cysteine up to the phenylalanine, the CDR3 has a length of 15 residues. Only CDR3 DNA remains: 45 bases, in frame from the first base. V was cut back by 0 bases and J by 2 bases, leaving a gap of 10 bases between them. The CDR1 and CDR2 encoded by the germline V gene are SGDLS and YYNGEE.

The receptor comes from a young man in good health. Some clones in this sample may be carry-over from other donors' samples. The rearranged chain carries TRBV9 and TRBJ2-3; the D region is possibly TRBD1 or TRBD2, each matching across 5 bases. Sequenced input: memory CD8+ T cells from PBMCs. The cell subset or site label, read with the paper, signifies: CD45RO+ cells pooled with CCR7-negative TemRA cells. The bases read TGTGCCAGCAGCGTAGCTGGGGGATCCACAGATACGCAGTATTTT. Its translation is CASSVAGGSTDTQYF.